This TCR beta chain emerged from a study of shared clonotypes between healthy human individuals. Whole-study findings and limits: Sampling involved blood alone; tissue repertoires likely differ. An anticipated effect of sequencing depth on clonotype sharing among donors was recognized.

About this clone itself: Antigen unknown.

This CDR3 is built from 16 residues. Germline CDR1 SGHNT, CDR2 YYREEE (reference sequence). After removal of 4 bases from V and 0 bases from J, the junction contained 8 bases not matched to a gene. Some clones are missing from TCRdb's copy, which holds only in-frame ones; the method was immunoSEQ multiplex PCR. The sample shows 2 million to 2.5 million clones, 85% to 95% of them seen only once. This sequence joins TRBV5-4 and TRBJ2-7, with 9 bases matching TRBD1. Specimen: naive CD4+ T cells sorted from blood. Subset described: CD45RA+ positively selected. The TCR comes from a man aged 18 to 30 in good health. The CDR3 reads CASSVNRGRNSYEQYF. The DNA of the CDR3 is TGTGCCAGCAGCGTCAACAGGGGGCGGAACTCCTACGAGCAGTACTTC.